The 27 T cell receptor beta chains below were found in one sample sequenced in a study of blood T cell repertoires in COVID-19. The assay was immunoSEQ multiplex PCR, and TCRdb's table has in-frame clones only and misses some. The table shows about 110,000 clones, with around 90% occurring only once. Sequenced sample: peripheral blood. These receptors were obtained from a woman aged 45-59 years with acute or convalescent COVID-19.

The chain couples TRBV2 to TRBJ1-2, with D perhaps TRBD1 (5 bases). V lost 0 bases to trimming and J lost 8 bases, with 7 bases between them. The CDR3 covers 12 residues. Germline V gene sequence: CDR1 SNHLY, CDR2 FYNNEI. The CDR3 nucleotides read TGTGCCAGCAGTGAAGCGCGGGGGGGCTACACCTTC. Amino acid sequence: CASSEARGGYTF.

This chain uses TRBV5-6 with TRBJ1-6, with D possibly TRBD1 on 6 matching bases. The germline V gene encodes CDR1 SGHDT and CDR2 YYEEEE. With 1 base removed from V and 9 bases from J, the gap between germline ends came to 14 bases. This CDR3 has 15 residues. The CDR3 coding sequence is TGTGCCAGCAGCTTGCGCGGGGGGCGCAGTTCACCCCTCCACTTT. Translated, it gives CASSLRGGRSSPLHF.

The chain is built from TRBV27 and TRBJ2-7; 10 bases are shared with TRBD1. CDR1 MNHEY and CDR2 SMNVEV come from the germline V gene (reference sequence). Losses at the gene ends were 1 base for V and 2 bases for J; bases not matched to a gene: 8. The length of the CDR3 is 17 residues. CDR3 region: CASSLWSSDRGTYEQYF. DNA for the CDR3: TGTGCCAGCAGTTTATGGTCCTCGGACAGGGGGACCTACGAGCAGTACTTC.

The genes are TRBV23-1 and TRBJ1-4; 7 bases map to TRBD1. TRBV23-1 is recorded as an ORF, its role being uncertain. The V gene end was trimmed by 0 bases and the J gene end by 8 bases; junction bases not matched to a gene: 12. CDR3 size: 17 residues. CDR3 protein: CASSQSEVDREDEKLFF. DNA of the CDR3: TGCGCCAGCAGTCAATCTGAGGTCGACAGGGAGGACGAAAAACTGTTTTTT.

The rearrangement links TRBV28 to TRBJ2-1, with 9 bases that match TRBD2. V trimming: 5 bases; J trimming: 7 bases; junction bases outside the gene matches: 12. The CDR3 is made up of 16 amino acids. Germline-derived CDR1 and CDR2 are MDHEN and SYDVKM. The CDR3, as DNA: TGTGCCAGCAGTCGTGCGGTAGCGGGAGCCCGGAATGAGCAGTTCTTC. Protein: CASSRAVAGARNEQFF.

The rearrangement uses TRBV7-8 and TRBJ2-3; 11 bases align to TRBD2. The CDR3 totals 14 residues. V lost 3 bases, J lost 5 bases, and 1 base stayed unmatched. CDR1 and CDR2 (germline): SGHVS, FQNEAQ. CDR3 region: CASSFGLAGDTQYF. CDR3 in DNA: TGTGCCAGCAGCTTCGGACTAGCGGGAGATACGCAGTATTTT.

This chain uses TRBV2 with TRBJ1-6, with D possibly being TRBD1 (6 bases). Trimming took off 2 bases at V and 10 bases at J, with 24 bases between the two ends. The CDR3 is 18 amino acids. Germline V CDR1 and CDR2: SNHLY, FYNNEI. The CDR3 sequence: CASSEFGGLIPGRSPLHF. CDR3 nucleotides: TGTGCCAGCAGTGAATTTGGGGGCCTAATCCCGGGGCGATCACCCCTCCACTTT.

The J gene is TRBJ1-1, the V gene TRBV6-5; D remains unclear. Trimming removed 7 bases at V and 1 base at J, with 16 bases between. The length of the CDR3 is 15 residues. CDR1 and CDR2 (germline): MNHEY, SVGAGI. CDR3 nucleotide sequence: TGTGCCAGCAATCTCGGTGGGAGGCGGAACACTGAAGCTTTCTTT. Translation gives CASNLGGRRNTEAFF.

J is TRBJ1-2 and V is TRBV29-1; perhaps TRBD1 as D (6 bases). Germline-derived CDR1 and CDR2 are SQVTM and ANQGSEA. The CDR3 is 13 amino acids. With 6 bases removed from V and 2 bases from J, the gap between germline ends came to 13 bases. The CDR3 DNA follows: TGCAGCGTGGGGGCAGGGGAAAACTATGGCTACACCTTC. This codes for CSVGAGENYGYTF.

This chain uses TRBV5-6 with TRBJ1-4, with a weak D call TRBD1 (5 bases). Germline assignment: CDR1 SGHDT and CDR2 YYEEEE. Trimming shortened V by 4 bases and J by 7 bases, and 14 bases separated the two germline ends. The CDR3 consists of 14 residues. DNA of the CDR3: TGTGCCAGCAGCCCGGCCGGGGGAAGTGAAAAACTGTTTTTT. This codes for CASSPAGGSEKLFF.

The chain recombines TRBV15 with TRBJ2-5; 9 bases agree with TRBD2. The CDR3 covers 16 residues. Germline loops: CDR1 LNHNV, CDR2 YYDKDF (reference sequence). J gave up 5 bases and V 4 bases, and 11 bases lay outside the gene matches. The CDR3 sequence is CATSTRLLAGDETQYF. The CDR3 DNA follows: TGTGCCACCAGCACCCGGTTGTTAGCGGGAGACGAGACCCAGTACTTC.

The J gene is TRBJ1-5, the V gene TRBV3-1 (or the pseudogene TRBV3-2); TRBD1 is a possible D gene (5 bases). Germline lookup yields CDR1 LGHDT and CDR2 YNNKEL (reference sequence). CDR3 length: 15 residues. V shed 4 bases and J shed 6 bases, with 16 bases lying between them. The CDR3 region is CASSRGAGQGQPQHF. The CDR3 coding sequence is TGTGCCAGCAGCCGAGGGGCGGGGCAAGGTCAGCCCCAGCATTTT.

V usage is TRBV28 and J usage is TRBJ1-2; D gene uncertain. V lost 6 bases and J 8 bases, leaving 19 bases between the germline ends. Looked up from germline, CDR1 is MDHEN and CDR2 is SYDVKM. The CDR3 spans 14 residues. The CDR3 is CASSSPGPQVGYTF. CDR3 nucleotide sequence: TGTGCCAGCAGCTCCCCAGGCCCCCAGGTGGGCTACACCTTC.

This chain uses TRBV11-2 with TRBJ2-2, with 8 positions matching TRBD1. Germline CDR1 is SGHAT and CDR2 is FQNNGV. Germline trimming cut 5 bases from V and 4 bases from J; bases unmatched to any gene: 9. The CDR3 has 16 residues. CDR3 sequence: CASSKAQGAGTGELFF. The DNA for the CDR3 is TGTGCCAGCAGCAAAGCCCAGGGGGCGGGCACCGGGGAGCTGTTTTTT.

This CDR3 is CASSQGQHIGYTF. Written as DNA, the CDR3 is TGTGCCAGCAGCCAAGGACAGCATATAGGCTACACCTTC. This rearrangement joins TRBV3-1 (or the pseudogene TRBV3-2) to TRBJ1-2, with a possible D match to TRBD1 (5 bases). The length of the CDR3 is 13 residues. The ends were cut back, 1 base at V and 8 bases at J, with 11 bases in the middle. Germline V gene lookup returns CDR1 LGHDT and CDR2 YNNKEL (reference sequence).

The chain carries TRBV2 and TRBJ1-5; possible D gene TRBD1, 6 bases. The V gene lost 11 bases and the J gene lost 3 bases, with 17 bases spanning the gap. CDR3 size: 14 residues. The germline V gene encodes CDR1 SNHLY and CDR2 FYNNEI. CDR3 protein: CAYGGAGDNQPQHF. In DNA, the CDR3 is TGTGCCTATGGGGGGGCAGGGGACAATCAGCCCCAGCATTTT.

The rearrangement links TRBV6-5 to TRBJ2-2; D is possibly TRBD2 (6 bases). This CDR3 spans 15 amino acids. Germline V gene lookup returns CDR1 MNHEY and CDR2 SVGAGI. V lost 3 bases to trimming and J lost 9 bases, with 17 bases between them. CDR3 residues: CASSYVGSQAWELFF. The CDR3 DNA reads as TGTGCCAGCAGTTATGTCGGGAGCCAGGCGTGGGAGCTGTTTTTT.

This chain uses TRBV23-1 with TRBJ2-7; D perhaps matches TRBD2 (5 bases). TRBV23-1 is an ORF, and what it does is uncertain. Trimming took 3 bases from V and 6 from J, leaving 12 bases between them. The CDR3 sequence is 13 residues long. The chain's CDR3 is CASSQNTSSEQYF. CDR3 bases: TGCGCCAGCAGTCAGAATACTAGTAGCGAGCAGTACTTC.

The chain couples TRBV5-5 to TRBJ2-3; D is possibly TRBD1 (6 bases). V shed 4 bases and J shed 3 bases, with 15 bases lying between them. The germline gives CDR1 SGHKS, CDR2 YYEKEE (reference sequence). This CDR3 comprises 15 residues. CDR3 amino acids: CASSTVDSWTDTQYF. The CDR3 nucleotides read TGTGCCAGCAGCACCGTGGACAGTTGGACAGATACGCAGTATTTT. Looking up the rest from reference TRBV5-5 and TRBJ2-3 gives the full variable domain: DAGVTQSPTHLIKTRGQQVTLRCSPISGHKSVSWYQQVLGQGPQFIFQYYEKEERGRGNFPDRFSARQFPNYSSELNVNALLLGDSALYLCASSTVDSWTDTQYFGPGTRLTVL.

The rearrangement uses TRBV6-5 and TRBJ2-5, with 8 bases that match TRBD2. The trim removed 1 base at V and 5 bases at J, leaving 6 bases unmatched. This CDR3 is 15 amino acids long. Looked up from germline, CDR1 is MNHEY and CDR2 is SVGAGI. CDR3 sequence reads: CASSYFGLARETQYF. The CDR3 bases are TGTGCCAGCAGTTACTTCGGACTAGCAAGGGAGACCCAGTACTTC.

The rearrangement links TRBV3-1 (or the pseudogene TRBV3-2) to TRBJ2-5; 9 nucleotides align to TRBD2. Germline values: CDR1 LGHDT, CDR2 YNNKEL (reference sequence). This CDR3 comprises 16 residues. The V segment lost 1 base and the J segment 1 base; nucleotides outside the gene matches: 4. The DNA for the CDR3 is TGTGCCAGCAGCCAAGGGGTAGCGGGGGCCCAAGAGACCCAGTACTTC. Its protein is CASSQGVAGAQETQYF.

This rearrangement joins TRBV2 to TRBJ2-1, with 9 bases fitting TRBD2. CDR3 length equals 15 residues. Germline V gene sequence: CDR1 SNHLY, CDR2 FYNNEI. After removal of 6 bases from V and 4 bases from J, the junction contained 7 bases not matched to a gene. The CDR3 bases are TGTGCCAGCAGGCTCCCGGGACTAGCTTACAATGAGCAGTTCTTC. Translating it yields CASRLPGLAYNEQFF.

The chain employs TRBV4-2 and TRBJ2-1, with 8 bases fitting TRBD2. Unmatched junction bases numbered 9, after V lost 4 bases and J lost 1 base. The CDR3 has 17 amino acids. Germline V gives CDR1 LGHNA, CDR2 YNFKEQ. The CDR3, as DNA: TGTGCCAGCAGCCTCGACACTAGCGGCACTTCCTACAATGAGCAGTTCTTC. Protein: CASSLDTSGTSYNEQFF.

This clone has a handful of counts. The gene calls are TRBV2 and TRBJ1-6, with 8 nucleotides matching TRBD1. The CDR3 has 18 residues. Trimming cost V 6 bases and J 7 bases; bases outside gene matches: 17. Germline V CDR1 and CDR2: SNHLY, FYNNEI. In DNA form, the CDR3 reads TGTGCCAGCAGCACAATACAGGGGGATCATCGTCAAAATTCACCCCTCCACTTT. This gives the protein CASSTIQGDHRQNSPLHF. The full variable domain, with the rest looked up from reference TRBV2 and TRBJ1-6, is EPEVTQTPSHQVTQMGQEVILRCVPISNHLYFYWYRQILGQKVEFLVSFYNNEISEKSEIFDDQFSVERPDGSNFTLKIRSTKLEDSAMYFCASSTIQGDHRQNSPLHFGNGTRLTVT.

This clone was picked up a small number of times. The chain has TRBV12-3 or TRBV12-4 and TRBJ2-1; 7 nucleotides line up with TRBD1. The trim removed 3 bases at V and 7 bases at J, leaving 3 bases unmatched. The CDR3 is made up of 13 amino acids. The CDR3 here is CASSLGQSNEQFF. The CDR3, as DNA: TGTGCCAGCAGTTTGGGACAGTCTAATGAGCAGTTCTTC.

DNA for the CDR3: TGTGCCAGCAGTGAAGGTCTTAAGGGACAGGACAGCTCCTACGAGCAGTACTTC. Residues: CASSEGLKGQDSSYEQYF. The chain recombines TRBV6-1 with TRBJ2-7, with TRBD1 identical over 8 bases. The CDR3 covers 18 residues. V lost 1 base, J lost 0 bases, and 11 bases stayed unmatched. CDR1 is MNHNS and CDR2 is SASEGT in the germline V gene.

The chain combines TRBV12-3 or TRBV12-4 with TRBJ1-4; maybe TRBD1 (5 bases). Trimming stripped 6 bases from V and 5 bases from J, with 10 bases between. This CDR3 region has 13 residues. The CDR3 DNA reads TGTGCCAGCAGCCCGAGACAGAATGAAAAACTGTTTTTT. This sequence encodes CASSPRQNEKLFF.